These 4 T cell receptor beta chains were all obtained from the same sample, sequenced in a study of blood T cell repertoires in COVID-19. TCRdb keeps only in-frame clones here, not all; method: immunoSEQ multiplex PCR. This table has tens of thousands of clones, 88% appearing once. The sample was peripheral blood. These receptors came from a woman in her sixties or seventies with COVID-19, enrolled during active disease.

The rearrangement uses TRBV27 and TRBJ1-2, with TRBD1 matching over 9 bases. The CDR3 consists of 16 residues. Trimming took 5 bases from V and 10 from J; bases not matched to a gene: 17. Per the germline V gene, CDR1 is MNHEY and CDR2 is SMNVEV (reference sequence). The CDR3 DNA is TGTGCCAGCAGTCCCTTTCTACCGGGACAGGGTGCAGTCTACACCTTC. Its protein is CASSPFLPGQGAVYTF.

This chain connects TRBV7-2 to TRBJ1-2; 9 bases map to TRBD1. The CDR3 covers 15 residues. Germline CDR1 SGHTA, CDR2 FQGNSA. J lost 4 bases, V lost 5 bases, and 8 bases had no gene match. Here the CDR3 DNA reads TGTGCCAGCAGCACCTCCGGGACAGGGCTCTATGGCTACACCTTC. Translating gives CASSTSGTGLYGYTF.

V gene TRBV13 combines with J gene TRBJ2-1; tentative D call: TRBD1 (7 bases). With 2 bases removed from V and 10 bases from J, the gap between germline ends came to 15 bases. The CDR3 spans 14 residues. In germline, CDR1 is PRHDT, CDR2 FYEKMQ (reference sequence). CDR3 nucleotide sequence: TGTGCCAGCAGCTTAACGGGACTCAGGGGGGAGCAGTTCTTC. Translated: CASSLTGLRGEQFF.

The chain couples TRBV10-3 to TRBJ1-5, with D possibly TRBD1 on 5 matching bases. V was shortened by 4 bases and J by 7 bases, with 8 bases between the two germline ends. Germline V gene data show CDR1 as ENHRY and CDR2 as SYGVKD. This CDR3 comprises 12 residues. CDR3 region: CAISGQGQPQHF. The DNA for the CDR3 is TGTGCCATCAGTGGGCAGGGACAGCCCCAGCATTTT.